The entry below describes one T cell receptor (beta chain). Only in-frame clones appear in the TCRdb table, and some are missing; sequencing was by immunoSEQ multiplex PCR. Of around 95,000 clones listed, about 80% are singletons. These data originate in a study of blood T cell repertoires in COVID-19. This CDR3 contains 13 residues. Germline values: CDR1 SQVTM, CDR2 ANQGSEA. The V end lost 8 bases, the J end lost 5 bases, and 18 bases lay between the germline ends. Specimen: peripheral blood. The receptor comes from a woman in her seventies with acute or convalescent COVID-19. The chain has TRBV29-1 and TRBJ2-5; a possible D gene is TRBD2 (7 bases). The chain's CDR3 is CSTPPRGGETQYF. In nucleotides, the CDR3 is TGCAGCACCCCTCCCAGGGGAGGGGAGACCCAGTACTTC. The entire variable domain, with the rest obtained from reference TRBV29-1 and TRBJ2-5, is as follows: SAVISQKPSRDICQRGTSLTIQCQVDSQVTMMFWYRQQPGQSLTLIATANQGSEATYESGFVIDKFPISRPNLTFSTLTVSNMSPEDSSIYLCSTPPRGGETQYFGPGTRLLVL.